The following is a T cell receptor beta chain sequence with its context. This sample is drawn from a study of blood T cell repertoires in COVID-19. Original processing methods: Estimated nucleated cell counts came from reference gene primer amplification. The table came from immunoSEQ multiplex PCR; TCRdb's copy has only in-frame clones and leaves some out. V, J and clone size reflect that table, while D and trimming were determined from the DNA. The sample includes 90,000 to 110,000 clones, around 74% seen only once; the top ten take just under 20%. Trimming stripped 5 bases from V and 11 bases from J, with 12 bases between. The CDR3 contains 12 residues. Germline V gene data show CDR1 as SNHLY and CDR2 as FYNNEI.

The origin of this receptor is a woman in her 70s with acute or convalescent COVID-19. This chain joins TRBV2 and TRBJ1-4; no definite D call. The sequenced material came from peripheral blood. As DNA, the CDR3 is TGTGCCAGCAGTCGCGAGGTTTGGAAACTGTTTTTT. As protein: CASSREVWKLFF.